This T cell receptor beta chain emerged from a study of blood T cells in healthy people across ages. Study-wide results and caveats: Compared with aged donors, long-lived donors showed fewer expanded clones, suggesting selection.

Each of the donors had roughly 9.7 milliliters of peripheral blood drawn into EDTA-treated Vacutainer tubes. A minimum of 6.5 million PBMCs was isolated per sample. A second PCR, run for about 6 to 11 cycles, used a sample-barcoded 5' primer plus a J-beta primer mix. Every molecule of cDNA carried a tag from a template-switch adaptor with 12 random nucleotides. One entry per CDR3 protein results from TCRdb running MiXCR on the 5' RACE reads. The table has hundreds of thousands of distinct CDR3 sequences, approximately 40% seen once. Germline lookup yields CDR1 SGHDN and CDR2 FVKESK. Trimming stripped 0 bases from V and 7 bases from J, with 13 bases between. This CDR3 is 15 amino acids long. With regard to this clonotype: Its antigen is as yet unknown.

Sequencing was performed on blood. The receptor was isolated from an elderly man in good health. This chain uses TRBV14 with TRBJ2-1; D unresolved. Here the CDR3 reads CASSQDVGVSNEQFF. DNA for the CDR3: TGTGCCAGCAGCCAAGACGTTGGCGTCAGTAATGAGCAGTTCTTC.